These 21 T cell receptor beta chains were sequenced from one sample in a study of Ad26.COV2.S vaccination and SARS-CoV-2 variants. Specified treatment: around 19 received Ad26.COV2.S at low or high dose, single or two shots; several received placebo; per-sample allocation not given. Specimen acquisition occurred on day 63 following the initial vaccine or placebo injection. TCRdb's copy holds only in-frame clones and misses some; the assay was immunoSEQ multiplex PCR. The sample lists approximately 350,000 clones, more than 75% occurring once. The sample in question was peripheral blood, obtained in a trial of Ad26.COV2.S vaccine versus placebo. Receptors were obtained from a person aged 18 to 65 who received the Ad26.COV2.S COVID-19 vaccine or a placebo.

This clone was observed a few times. The chain uses TRBV4-1 and TRBJ1-2, with no clear D. Germline V gene sequence: CDR1 MGHRA, CDR2 YSYEKL. V was clipped by 0 bases and J by 6 bases, with 5 bases between them. CDR3 length: 12 residues. CDR3 DNA sequence: TGCGCCAGCAGCCAAGAGGGTAATGGCTACACCTTC. Translating gives CASSQEGNGYTF.

A note on this clone: This could be a read error, since a much larger clone is one nucleotide away. The rearrangement joins TRBV9 to TRBJ2-2; the D is unclear. The V gene's germline CDR1 is SGDLS and CDR2 YYNGEE. There are 13 residues in the CDR3. The ends were cut back, 1 base at V and 5 bases at J, with 6 bases in the middle. CDR3 sequence (DNA): TGTGCCAGCAGCGTAAAAGGGACCGGGGAGCTGTTTTTT. Its translation is CASSVKGTGELFF.

J is TRBJ1-1 and V is TRBV3-1 (or the pseudogene TRBV3-2); TRBD1 aligns across 7 bases. CDR1 is LGHDT, CDR2 YNNKEL, per germline (reference sequence). The CDR3 is 15 amino acids. The V segment lost 5 bases and the J segment 0 bases; nucleotides outside the gene matches: 6. The CDR3 reads CASSVRTGVNTEAFF. The CDR3 DNA reads as TGTGCCAGCAGCGTACGGACAGGAGTGAACACTGAAGCTTTCTTT.

The V gene is TRBV5-1, the J gene TRBJ2-3, with D tentatively TRBD1 (5 bases). From germline, CDR1 is SGHRS and CDR2 YFSETQ. Trimming removed 0 bases from V and 6 bases from J, with 17 bases in between. This CDR3 has 16 amino acids. CDR3 region: CASSLGQGSTWDTQYF. The CDR3 DNA sequence: TGCGCCAGCAGCTTGGGGCAGGGCAGCACCTGGGATACGCAGTATTTT. Based on the CDR3 plus reference TRBV5-1 and TRBJ2-3, the full variable domain is KAGVTQTPRYLIKTRGQQVTLSCSPISGHRSVSWYQQTPGQGLQFLFEYFSETQRNKGNFPGRFSGRQFSNSRSEMNVSTLELGDSALYLCASSLGQGSTWDTQYFGPGTRLTVL.

The gene calls are TRBV19 and TRBJ2-6; 7 positions agree with TRBD1. CDR1 and CDR2 (germline): LNHDA, SQIVND (reference sequence). Unmatched junction bases numbered 11, after V lost 7 bases and J lost 2 bases. This CDR3 is built from 17 residues. CDR3 nucleotide sequence: TGTGCCAGTAACAATCCGGGACAGTTGACTGGGGCCAACGTCCTGACTTTC. This translates into CASNNPGQLTGANVLTF. Drawing the rest from reference TRBV19 and TRBJ2-6, the complete variable domain is DGGITQSPKYLFRKEGQNVTLSCEQNLNHDAMYWYRQDPGQGLRLIYYSQIVNDFQKGDIAEGYSVSREKKESFPLTVTSAQKNPTAFYLCASNNPGQLTGANVLTFGAGSRLTVL.

The CDR3 coding sequence is TGTGCCAGCAGCTTGTGGGAGGACCCGGGAGAGACCCAGTACTTC. This sequence encodes CASSLWEDPGETQYF. This chain links TRBV5-5 with TRBJ2-5, with a tentative D call TRBD2 (6 bases). Germline CDR1 SGHKS, CDR2 YYEKEE (reference sequence). The V gene lost 1 base and the J gene lost 4 bases, with 14 bases spanning the gap. This CDR3 region has 15 residues.

The rearrangement uses TRBV5-1 and TRBJ1-5; tentative D call: TRBD1 (6 bases). V shed 0 bases and J shed 1 base, with 14 bases lying between them. The V gene's germline CDR1 is SGHRS and CDR2 YFSETQ. The CDR3 contains 17 residues. Here the CDR3 reads CASSLDGGSRSNQPQHF. The CDR3 coding sequence is TGCGCCAGCAGCTTGGATGGGGGCTCGCGAAGCAATCAGCCCCAGCATTTT.

The genes are TRBV5-4 and TRBJ2-2; D unresolved. Trimming stripped 4 bases from V and 4 bases from J, with 14 bases between. Germline V gene sequence: CDR1 SGHNT, CDR2 YYREEE (reference sequence). This CDR3 is built from 15 residues. This CDR3 is CASSPPKGSTGELFF. The CDR3 DNA sequence: TGTGCCAGCAGCCCCCCCAAAGGGTCCACCGGGGAGCTGTTTTTT.

The chain has TRBV5-5 and TRBJ2-1; no clear D gene. Germline values: CDR1 SGHKS, CDR2 YYEKEE (reference sequence). V lost 0 bases and J 7 bases, leaving 5 bases between the germline ends. The CDR3 is 12 residues long. The CDR3 loop is CASSLGLNEQFF. CDR3 in DNA: TGTGCCAGCAGCTTGGGTCTGAATGAGCAGTTCTTC.

This chain joins TRBV5-1 and TRBJ2-5, with D perhaps matching TRBD2 (5 bases). The CDR3 length is 16 residues. Germline V gene data show CDR1 as SGHRS and CDR2 as YFSETQ. V dropped 2 bases and J dropped 1 base, with 15 bases sitting between them. The CDR3 is CASSFTVSRVQETQYF. The CDR3 DNA reads TGCGCCAGCAGCTTCACAGTGTCGCGGGTCCAAGAGACCCAGTACTTC.

As to this clone: This specimen includes other DNA sequences encoding the same CDR3. The rearrangement joins TRBV9 to TRBJ2-5; D not resolved. Deletions cut 0 bases from V and 1 base from J, with 4 bases between. CDR3 length: 13 residues. CDR1 SGDLS and CDR2 YYNGEE come from the germline V gene. CDR3 amino acids: CASSVGPQETQYF. In DNA, the CDR3 is TGTGCCAGCAGCGTAGGCCCCCAAGAGACCCAGTACTTC.

This chain links TRBV7-2 with TRBJ1-1; weak D call: TRBD1 (6 bases). Trimming pared 3 bases from V and 10 bases from J, leaving 15 bases between. This CDR3 region has 13 residues. The germline V gene encodes CDR1 SGHTA and CDR2 FQGNSA. CDR3: CASSFTGQVSAFF. The CDR3 DNA reads TGTGCCAGCAGCTTCACGGGACAAGTGTCAGCTTTCTTT.

This chain joins TRBV19 and TRBJ1-3; D gene ambiguous. The V gene's germline CDR1 is LNHDA and CDR2 SQIVND (reference sequence). This CDR3 is built from 14 residues. Trimming took 4 bases from V and 0 from J, leaving 7 bases between them. The CDR3 loop is CASSNGPSGNTIYF. The CDR3 DNA is TGTGCCAGTAGTAACGGGCCCTCTGGAAACACCATATATTTT.

This chain links TRBV4-3 with TRBJ1-6, with D uncertain. Germline V gene data show CDR1 as LGHNA and CDR2 as YSLEER. This CDR3 is 14 amino acids long. The V and J ends lost 3 bases and 6 bases respectively, with 9 bases between them. The CDR3 loop is CASSQALANSPLHF. The CDR3 DNA follows: TGCGCCAGCAGCCAGGCTCTTGCTAATTCACCCCTCCACTTT.

V usage is TRBV13 and J usage is TRBJ1-2; no firm D call. V was cut by 4 bases and J by 4 bases, with 19 bases left in between. The germline V gene encodes CDR1 PRHDT and CDR2 FYEKMQ (reference sequence). The CDR3 extends over 16 amino acids. The CDR3 DNA follows: TGTGCCAGCAGCTCCTACTCGACAATTAGGAGCTATGGCTACACCTTC. Amino acid sequence: CASSSYSTIRSYGYTF.

The rearrangement links TRBV4-2 to TRBJ2-7, with D unresolved. CDR1 is LGHNA, CDR2 YNFKEQ, per germline. V gave up 0 bases and J gave up 3 bases, with 12 bases separating them. The CDR3 covers 15 residues. The CDR3, as DNA: TGTGCCAGCAGCCAAGATTTGAGCAAGTTCTACGAGCAGTACTTC. Residues: CASSQDLSKFYEQYF.

The chain is built from TRBV6-5 and TRBJ2-7, with a possible D match to TRBD1 (5 bases). Germline CDR1 is MNHEY and CDR2 is SVGAGI. CDR3 length equals 13 residues. The V end lost 7 bases, the J end lost 1 base, and 11 bases lay between the germline ends. CDR3 coding DNA: TGTGCCAGCAACCTTCAGGGTTCCTACGAGCAGTACTTC. It translates to CASNLQGSYEQYF.

The chain employs TRBV7-9 and TRBJ1-2, with TRBD1 matching over 11 bases. The CDR3 length is 15 residues. Germline lookup yields CDR1 SEHNR and CDR2 FQNEAQ (reference sequence). The J segment lost 6 bases and the V segment lost 5 bases, leaving 8 bases of the junction unmatched. The CDR3 nucleotides read TGTGCCAGCAGCCAAGGACAGGGGGCGCCCAATGGCTACACCTTC. Protein: CASSQGQGAPNGYTF. Complete variable domain (other parts from reference TRBV7-9 and TRBJ1-2): DTGVSQNPRHKITKRGQNVTFRCDPISEHNRLYWYRQTLGQGPEFLTYFQNEAQLEKSRLLSDRFSAERPKGSFSTLEIQRTEQGDSAMYLCASSQGQGAPNGYTFGSGTRLTVV.

On this clone itself: A single base separates this from a much larger clone, so it may be a read error. Distinct nucleotide sequences in the sample also encode this CDR3. The chain uses TRBV9 and TRBJ2-2; 8 positions agree with TRBD2. The length of the CDR3 is 16 residues. Germline lookup yields CDR1 SGDLS and CDR2 YYNGEE. In nucleotides, the CDR3 is TGCGCCAGCAGCACTAATCCGGGGGGGCGAACCGGGGAGCTGTTTTTT. Its translation: CASSTNPGGRTGELFF.

The rearrangement links TRBV6-5 to TRBJ2-7, with 7 nucleotides matching TRBD1. The CDR3 has 13 residues. V was pared by 8 bases and J by 2 bases, with 6 bases of the junction left unmatched. The germline CDR1 and CDR2 sequences are MNHEY and SVGAGI. CDR3 sequence reads: CASDRQGPYEQYF. CDR3 in DNA: TGTGCCAGCGACCGACAGGGTCCCTACGAGCAGTACTTC.

The chain links TRBV3-1 (or the pseudogene TRBV3-2) to TRBJ1-4; perhaps TRBD1 as D (6 bases). The germline V gene has CDR1 LGHDT and CDR2 YNNKEL (reference sequence). V lost 6 bases and J lost 7, with 15 bases in between. There are 14 residues in the CDR3. Here the CDR3 reads CASSLGGGSEKLFF. In DNA, the CDR3 is TGTGCCAGCAGTCTGGGAGGGGGTAGTGAAAAACTGTTTTTT.